This passage covers 5 T cell receptor beta chains from one sample sequenced in a study of CD8 T cells in ankylosing spondylitis. TCRdb ran MiXCR on the 5' RACE reads and lists one entry per CDR3 protein. This sample yields roughly 200,000 distinct CDR3 sequences, of which around 13% are seen a single time; 16% belongs to the top ten. Input material: blood, either unsorted or a sorted T cell fraction (not recorded which). The receptors stem from a male donor with ankylosing spondylitis or in good health (not recorded which).

This clonotype was seen more than once but under ten times. The chain joins TRBV11-2 to TRBJ2-3; 9 bases align to TRBD2. Trimming at V came to 1 base and at J to 4 bases, leaving 9 bases not matched to a gene. The germline V gene has CDR1 SGHAT and CDR2 FQNNGV. The CDR3 extends over 17 amino acids. Written as DNA, the CDR3 is TGTGCCAGCAGCTTAGGTCGTAGCGGGAGTATCTCAGATACGCAGTATTTT. Residues: CASSLGRSGSISDTQYF.

This clonotype was counted ten times or more. The chain employs TRBV21-1 and TRBJ2-1; TRBD1, the table's D call, was not compared with the DNA. TRBV21-1 is shown as a pseudogene. The CDR3 runs 14 residues. In DNA, the CDR3 is TGTGCCAGCACCCCCCAGGGCAGACACAATGAGCAGTTCTTC. This sequence encodes CASTPQGRHNEQFF.

This clonotype was counted at least ten times. This sequence joins TRBV5-6 and TRBJ2-5; the D gene is possibly TRBD1 (6 bases). Trimming shortened V by 0 bases and J by 5 bases, and 8 bases separated the two germline ends. Germline CDR1 reads SGHDT; CDR2 reads YYEEEE. CDR3 length: 13 amino acids. CDR3 sequence reads: CASSLDRAETQYF. The CDR3 DNA follows: TGTGCCAGCAGCTTGGACAGGGCTGAGACCCAGTACTTC.

This clonotype was counted a few times. CDR3 residues: CASSPGTSGSSYEQYF. The CDR3 DNA sequence: TGTGCCAGCAGTCCCGGGACTAGCGGGAGCTCCTACGAGCAGTACTTC. The gene calls are TRBV12-3 or TRBV12-4 and TRBJ2-7, with 14 bases fitting TRBD2. The CDR3 is 16 residues long. V lost 5 bases, J lost 0 bases, and 3 bases stayed unmatched.

J is TRBJ2-3 and V is TRBV11-2; D gene unclear. The CDR3 extends over 13 amino acids. Germline-derived CDR1 and CDR2 are SGHAT and FQNNGV. V was shortened by 4 bases and J by 12 bases, with 17 bases between the two germline ends. The CDR3 nucleotides are TGTGCCAGCAGCTCCTTCAAGGACCCGAACCAGTATTTT. It specifies CASSSFKDPNQYF.